This T cell receptor beta chain was sequenced for a study of blood T cell repertoires in COVID-19. Assay used: immunoSEQ multiplex PCR; TCRdb lists only in-frame clones, some missing. There are some 140,000 clones in the sample; about four fifths occur only once, and 25% to 30% lies in the top ten. Germline lookup yields CDR1 SGHKS and CDR2 YYEKEE (reference sequence). V lost 0 bases, J lost 5 bases, and 9 bases lay in between. CDR3 size: 14 residues. This clonotype was sampled from a woman aged 60-75 years with acute or convalescent COVID-19. The chain uses TRBV5-5 and TRBJ2-1; D is undetermined. The sample was peripheral blood. Here the CDR3 reads CASSLAARNNEQFF. Here the CDR3 DNA reads TGTGCCAGCAGCTTGGCCGCTAGGAACAATGAGCAGTTCTTC.